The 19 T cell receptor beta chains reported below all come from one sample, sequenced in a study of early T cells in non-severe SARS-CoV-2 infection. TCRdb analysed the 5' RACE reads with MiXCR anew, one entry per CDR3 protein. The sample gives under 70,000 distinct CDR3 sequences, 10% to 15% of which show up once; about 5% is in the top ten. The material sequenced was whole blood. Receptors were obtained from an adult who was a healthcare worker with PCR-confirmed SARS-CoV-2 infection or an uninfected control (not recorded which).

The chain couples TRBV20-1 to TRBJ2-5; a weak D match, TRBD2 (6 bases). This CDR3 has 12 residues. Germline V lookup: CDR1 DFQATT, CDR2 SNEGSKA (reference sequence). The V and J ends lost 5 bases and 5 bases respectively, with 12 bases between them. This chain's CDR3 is CSAVGRRETQYF. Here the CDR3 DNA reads TGCAGTGCTGTCGGGAGACGGGAGACCCAGTACTTC.

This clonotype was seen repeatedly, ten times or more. CDR3 bases: TGTGCCAGCAGCCGACAGGGAGGTCAGCCCCAGCATTTT. Amino acid sequence: CASSRQGGQPQHF. V is TRBV12-3 or TRBV12-4 and J is TRBJ1-5, with TRBD1 matching 7 bases. CDR3 length: 13 amino acids. Germline trimming cut 6 bases from V and 6 bases from J; bases unmatched to any gene: 5.

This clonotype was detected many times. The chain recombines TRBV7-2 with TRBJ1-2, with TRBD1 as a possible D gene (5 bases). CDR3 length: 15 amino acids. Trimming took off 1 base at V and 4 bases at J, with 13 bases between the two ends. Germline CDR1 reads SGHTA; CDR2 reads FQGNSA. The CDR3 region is CASSLERGRGYGYTF. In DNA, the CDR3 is TGTGCCAGCAGCTTAGAAAGGGGAAGGGGCTATGGCTACACCTTC.

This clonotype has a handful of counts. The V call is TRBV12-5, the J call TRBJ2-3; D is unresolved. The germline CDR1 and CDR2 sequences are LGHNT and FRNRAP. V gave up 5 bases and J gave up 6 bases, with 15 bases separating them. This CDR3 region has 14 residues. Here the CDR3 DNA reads TGTGCTAGTGGTCTGTCCGGCAGACGGGATACGCAGTATTTT. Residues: CASGLSGRRDTQYF.

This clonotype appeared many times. The CDR3: CASSIRGQAFF. DNA of the CDR3: TGTGCCAGCAGCATTCGGGGGCAAGCTTTCTTT. The chain combines TRBV21-1 with TRBJ1-1; the tabulated D call, TRBD1, remains unverified against the DNA. TRBV21-1 is a pseudogene segment. This CDR3 has 11 residues.

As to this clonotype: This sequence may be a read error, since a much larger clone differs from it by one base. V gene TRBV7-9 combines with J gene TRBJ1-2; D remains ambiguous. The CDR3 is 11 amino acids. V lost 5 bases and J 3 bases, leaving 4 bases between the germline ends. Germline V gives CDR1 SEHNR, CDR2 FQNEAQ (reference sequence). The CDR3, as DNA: TGTGCCAGCAGCCCAGACTATGGCTACACCTTC. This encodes CASSPDYGYTF.

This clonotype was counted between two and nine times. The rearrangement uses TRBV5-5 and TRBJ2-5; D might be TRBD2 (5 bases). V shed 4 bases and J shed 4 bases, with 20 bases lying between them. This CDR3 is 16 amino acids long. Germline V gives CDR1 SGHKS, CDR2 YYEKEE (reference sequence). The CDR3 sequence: CASSPEGVVRLETQYF. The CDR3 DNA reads TGTGCCAGCAGCCCCGAGGGAGTAGTCAGGTTAGAGACCCAGTACTTC. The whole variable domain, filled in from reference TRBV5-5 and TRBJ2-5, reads DAGVTQSPTHLIKTRGQQVTLRCSPISGHKSVSWYQQVLGQGPQFIFQYYEKEERGRGNFPDRFSARQFPNYSSELNVNALLLGDSALYLCASSPEGVVRLETQYFGPGTRLLVL.

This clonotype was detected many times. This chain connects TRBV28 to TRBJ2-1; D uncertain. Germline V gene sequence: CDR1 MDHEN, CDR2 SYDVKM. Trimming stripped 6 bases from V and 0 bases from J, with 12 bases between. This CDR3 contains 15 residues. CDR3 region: CASRYYQSSYNEQFF. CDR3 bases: TGTGCCAGCAGGTACTACCAGAGCTCCTACAATGAGCAGTTCTTC.

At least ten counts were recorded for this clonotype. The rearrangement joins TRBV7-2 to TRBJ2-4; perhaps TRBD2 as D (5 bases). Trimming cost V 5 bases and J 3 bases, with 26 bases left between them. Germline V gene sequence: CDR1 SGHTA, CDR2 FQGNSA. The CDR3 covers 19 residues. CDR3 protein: CASSPRARVLAPNKNIQYF. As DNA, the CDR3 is TGTGCCAGCAGCCCACGGGCTAGGGTTCTAGCACCCAACAAAAACATTCAGTACTTC.

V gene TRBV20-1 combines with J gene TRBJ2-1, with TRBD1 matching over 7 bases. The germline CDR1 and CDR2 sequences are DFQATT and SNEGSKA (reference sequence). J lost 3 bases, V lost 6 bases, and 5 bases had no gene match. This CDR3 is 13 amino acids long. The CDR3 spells CSAPGQNYNEQFF. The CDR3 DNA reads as TGCAGTGCCCCGGGACAGAACTACAATGAGCAGTTCTTC.

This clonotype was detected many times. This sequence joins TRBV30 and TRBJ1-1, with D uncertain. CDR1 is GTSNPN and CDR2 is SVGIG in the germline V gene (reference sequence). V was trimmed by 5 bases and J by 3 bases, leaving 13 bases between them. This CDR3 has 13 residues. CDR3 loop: CAWQTQRDTEAFF. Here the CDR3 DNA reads TGTGCCTGGCAGACACAAAGGGACACTGAAGCTTTCTTT.

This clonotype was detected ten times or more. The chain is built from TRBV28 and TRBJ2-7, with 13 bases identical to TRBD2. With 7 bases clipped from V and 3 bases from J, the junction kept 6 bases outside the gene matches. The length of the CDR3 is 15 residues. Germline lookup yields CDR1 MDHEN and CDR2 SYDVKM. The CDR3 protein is CASTDGLAGVYEQYF. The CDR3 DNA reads TGTGCCAGCACTGACGGACTAGCGGGAGTCTACGAGCAGTACTTC.

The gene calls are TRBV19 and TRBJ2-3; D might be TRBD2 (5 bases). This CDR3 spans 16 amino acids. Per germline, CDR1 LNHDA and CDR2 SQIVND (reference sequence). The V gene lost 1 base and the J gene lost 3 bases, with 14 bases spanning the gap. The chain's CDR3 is CASSIGTAGLTDTQYF. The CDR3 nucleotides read TGTGCCAGTAGTATAGGGACCGCGGGTTTGACAGATACGCAGTATTTT.

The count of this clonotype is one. The CDR3 loop is CASSIGGGSRSEQFF. The CDR3 DNA is TGTGCCAGTAGTATCGGCGGGGGGAGTCGTAGTGAGCAGTTCTTC. The chain carries TRBV19 and TRBJ2-1, with 8 bases aligning to TRBD2. Germline trimming cut 3 bases from V and 9 bases from J; bases unmatched to any gene: 10. Germline V gives CDR1 LNHDA, CDR2 SQIVND (reference sequence). The CDR3 spans 15 residues.

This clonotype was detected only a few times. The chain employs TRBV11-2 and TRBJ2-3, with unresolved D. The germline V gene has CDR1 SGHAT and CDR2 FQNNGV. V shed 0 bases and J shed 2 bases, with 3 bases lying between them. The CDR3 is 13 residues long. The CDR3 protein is CASSLDNTDTQYF. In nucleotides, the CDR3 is TGTGCCAGCAGCTTAGACAACACAGATACGCAGTATTTT.

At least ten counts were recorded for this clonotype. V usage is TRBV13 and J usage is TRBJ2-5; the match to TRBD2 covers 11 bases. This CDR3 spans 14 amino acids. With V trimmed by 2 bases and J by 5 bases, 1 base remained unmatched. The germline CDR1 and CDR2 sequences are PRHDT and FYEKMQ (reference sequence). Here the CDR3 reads CASSLRTSGETQYF. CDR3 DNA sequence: TGTGCCAGCAGCTTACGGACTAGCGGGGAGACCCAGTACTTC. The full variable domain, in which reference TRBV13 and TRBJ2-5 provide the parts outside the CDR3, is AAGVIQSPRHLIKEKRETATLKCYPIPRHDTVYWYQQGPGQDPQFLISFYEKMQSDKGSIPDRFSAQQFSDYHSELNMSSLELGDSALYFCASSLRTSGETQYFGPGTRLLVL.

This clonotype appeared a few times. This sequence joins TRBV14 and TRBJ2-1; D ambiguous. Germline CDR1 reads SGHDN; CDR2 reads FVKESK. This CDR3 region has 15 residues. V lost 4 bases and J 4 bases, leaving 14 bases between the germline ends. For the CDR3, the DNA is TGTGCCAGCAGCCTCGTCGACAACCTTTACAATGAGCAGTTCTTC. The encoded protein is CASSLVDNLYNEQFF.

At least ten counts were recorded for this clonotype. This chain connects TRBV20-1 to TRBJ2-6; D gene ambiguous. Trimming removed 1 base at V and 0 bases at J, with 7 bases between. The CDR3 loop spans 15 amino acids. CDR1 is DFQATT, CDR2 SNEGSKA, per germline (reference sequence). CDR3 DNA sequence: TGCAGTGCTAGAGTTGGCAGCTCTGGGGCCAACGTCCTGACTTTC. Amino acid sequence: CSARVGSSGANVLTF.

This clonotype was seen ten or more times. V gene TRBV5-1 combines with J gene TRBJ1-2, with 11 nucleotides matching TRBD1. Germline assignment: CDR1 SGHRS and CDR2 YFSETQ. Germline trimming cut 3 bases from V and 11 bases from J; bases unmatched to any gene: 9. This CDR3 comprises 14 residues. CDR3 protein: CASSSGGGTGGYTF. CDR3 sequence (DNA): TGCGCCAGCAGCTCCGGAGGCGGGACAGGGGGATACACCTTC.